The 24 T cell receptor beta chains reported below all come from one sample, sequenced in a study of blood T cell repertoires in COVID-19. The table came from immunoSEQ multiplex PCR; TCRdb's copy has only in-frame clones and leaves some out. The sample carries fewer than 300,000 clones, roughly 89% recorded once. Sequencing used peripheral blood. Receptors originate from a man aged 25-45 years with acute or convalescent COVID-19.

The J gene is TRBJ1-6, the V gene TRBV2; 8 nucleotides match TRBD1. Unmatched junction bases numbered 4, after V lost 6 bases and J lost 6 bases. The CDR3 is made up of 14 amino acids. Germline CDR1 SNHLY, CDR2 FYNNEI. The CDR3 loop reads CASSQQGANSPLHF. CDR3 nucleotide sequence: TGTGCCAGCAGCCAGCAGGGGGCTAATTCACCCCTCCACTTT.

This chain joins TRBV9 and TRBJ1-1; 8 bases are shared with TRBD1. V lost 5 bases to trimming and J lost 7 bases; unmatched junction nucleotides: 10. This CDR3 region has 14 residues. Per germline, CDR1 SGDLS and CDR2 YYNGEE. As DNA, the CDR3 is TGTGCCAGCAGGGACGGACAGGGTAGTGGTGAAGCTTTCTTT. Its protein product is CASRDGQGSGEAFF.

This chain uses TRBV27 with TRBJ2-5; 9 bases agree with TRBD2. CDR3 length equals 15 residues. CDR1 is MNHEY, CDR2 SMNVEV, per germline (reference sequence). The V segment lost 5 bases and the J segment 5 bases; nucleotides outside the gene matches: 9. For the CDR3, the DNA is TGTGCCAGCAGTCCAGCGGGACTAGCTACGGAGACCCAGTACTTC. Translating gives CASSPAGLATETQYF.

The V call is TRBV7-9, the J call TRBJ2-3, with 9 positions matching TRBD2. V was clipped by 2 bases and J by 5 bases; unmatched bases: 5. This CDR3 is built from 15 residues. The germline gives CDR1 SEHNR, CDR2 FQNEAQ (reference sequence). The CDR3: CASSLRREGLDTQYF. The CDR3 nucleotides read TGTGCCAGCAGCTTACGGCGGGAGGGCCTAGATACGCAGTATTTT.

The chain is built from TRBV9 and TRBJ1-2; 8 nucleotides agree with TRBD1. Germline V CDR1 and CDR2: SGDLS, YYNGEE. J gave up 1 base and V 4 bases, and 12 bases lay outside the gene matches. The length of the CDR3 is 17 residues. CDR3 in DNA: TGTGCCAGCAGCTCCCCTCAGTCAGACAGGGGTAACTATGGCTACACCTTC. Its translation: CASSSPQSDRGNYGYTF.

This chain uses TRBV10-2 with TRBJ2-3, with D unresolved. Germline CDR1 WSHSY, CDR2 SAAADI. V was cut by 0 bases and J by 0 bases, with 10 bases left in between. The CDR3 loop spans 16 amino acids. The CDR3 region is CASSESFLASTDTQYF. CDR3 DNA sequence: TGCGCCAGCAGTGAGTCTTTTTTGGCTAGCACAGATACGCAGTATTTT.

The gene calls are TRBV14 and TRBJ1-6; D is unclear. Trimming took off 4 bases at V and 0 bases at J, with 10 bases between the two ends. This CDR3 has 16 amino acids. CDR1 and CDR2 (germline): SGHDN, FVKESK. As DNA, the CDR3 is TGTGCCAGCAGCCTCTTTATGCGCTCCTATAATTCACCCCTCCACTTT. This gives the protein CASSLFMRSYNSPLHF. The variable domain in full, with the rest retrieved from reference TRBV14 and TRBJ1-6, is EAGVTQFPSHSVIEKGQTVTLRCDPISGHDNLYWYRRVMGKEIKFLLHFVKESKQDESGMPNNRFLAERTGGTYSTLKVQPAELEDSGVYFCASSLFMRSYNSPLHFGNGTRLTVT.

The gene calls are TRBV18 and TRBJ1-1; D remains ambiguous. CDR3 length: 13 amino acids. Trimming shortened V by 2 bases and J by 4 bases, and 8 bases separated the two germline ends. Germline-derived CDR1 and CDR2 are KGHSH and LQKENI. CDR3 amino acids: CASSPASTTEAFF. The CDR3 DNA sequence: TGTGCCAGCTCACCAGCCAGTACCACTGAAGCTTTCTTT. Full variable domain (outside the CDR3, taken from reference TRBV18 and TRBJ1-1): NAGVMQNPRHLVRRRGQEARLRCSPMKGHSHVYWYRQLPEEGLKFMVYLQKENIIDESGMPKERFSAEFPKEGPSILRIQQVVRGDSAAYFCASSPASTTEAFFGQGTRLTVV.

This sequence joins TRBV9 and TRBJ2-1; perhaps TRBD2 as D (5 bases). The V gene lost 6 bases and the J gene lost 3 bases, with 13 bases spanning the gap. Germline V gene sequence: CDR1 SGDLS, CDR2 YYNGEE. CDR3 size: 14 residues. The CDR3 loop is CASTKSGNYNEQFF. CDR3 coding DNA: TGTGCCAGCACGAAATCCGGGAACTACAATGAGCAGTTCTTC.

The rearrangement uses TRBV12-3 or TRBV12-4 and TRBJ2-7; TRBD2 might be the D (5 bases). CDR3 length equals 13 residues. Trimming pared 5 bases from V and 4 bases from J, leaving 12 bases between. In nucleotides, the CDR3 is TGTGCCAGCAGTCCCCCGGACTGGTACGAGCAGTACTTC. It specifies CASSPPDWYEQYF.

The CDR3 DNA reads TGCGCCAGCAGCGTCCATAGCGGGTCCTTGACGAGCACAGATACGCAGTATTTT. It is translated as CASSVHSGSLTSTDTQYF. The chain uses TRBV5-1 and TRBJ2-3; 7 bases agree with TRBD2. This CDR3 contains 18 residues. V was clipped by 4 bases and J by 0 bases; unmatched bases: 14. Germline assignment: CDR1 SGHRS and CDR2 YFSETQ.

The chain has TRBV12-5 and TRBJ2-1; TRBD2 matches at 14 bases. The V gene end was trimmed by 6 bases and the J gene end by 4 bases; junction bases not matched to a gene: 8. The CDR3 length is 17 residues. CDR1 is LGHNT, CDR2 FRNRAP, per germline. The CDR3 spells CASGGTSGGPGYNEQFF. CDR3 DNA: TGTGCTAGTGGGGGGACTAGCGGGGGCCCCGGGTACAATGAGCAGTTCTTC.

In the case of this clone: This same CDR3 is encoded by further DNA sequences in the sample. The V call is TRBV4-2, the J call TRBJ2-5; TRBD2 matches 11 bases. The ends lost 6 bases at V and 1 base at J; junction bases unmatched: 4. Looked up from germline, CDR1 is LGHNA and CDR2 is YNFKEQ. This CDR3 has 15 amino acids. The CDR3 sequence: CASSPGTSGQETQYF. In DNA, the CDR3 is TGTGCCAGCAGTCCTGGGACTAGCGGCCAAGAGACCCAGTACTTC.

The chain couples TRBV5-1 to TRBJ1-1, with 9 bases that match TRBD1. With 4 bases clipped from V and 3 bases from J, the junction kept 4 bases outside the gene matches. Per germline, CDR1 SGHRS and CDR2 YFSETQ. This CDR3 spans 14 amino acids. The CDR3 nucleotides are TGCGCCAGCAGCCCCCGGACAGGGGACACTGAAGCTTTCTTT. Translating gives CASSPRTGDTEAFF.

The V gene is TRBV7-8, the J gene TRBJ2-3, with TRBD2 matching 10 bases. J was trimmed by 5 bases and V by 8 bases; bases with no gene match: 13. Germline CDR1 is SGHVS and CDR2 is FQNEAQ. The CDR3 consists of 16 residues. The chain's CDR3 is CASALERGGFRDTQYF. As DNA, the CDR3 is TGTGCCAGCGCCCTGGAGCGGGGGGGCTTTAGAGATACGCAGTATTTT.

The chain is built from TRBV6-5 and TRBJ1-6; possible D gene TRBD1, 5 bases. There are 13 residues in the CDR3. Looked up from germline, CDR1 is MNHEY and CDR2 is SVGAGI. V shed 10 bases and J shed 6 bases, with 13 bases lying between them. The CDR3 DNA reads as TGTGCCACTACCGGGACTTCTAATTCACCCCTCCACTTT. It specifies CATTGTSNSPLHF.

This clone was picked up one time. This same CDR3 is encoded by further DNA sequences in the sample. The V gene is TRBV19, the J gene TRBJ1-1, with 8 bases identical to TRBD1. Per the germline V gene, CDR1 is LNHDA and CDR2 is SQIVND (reference sequence). CDR3 length: 13 residues. Losses at the gene ends were 4 bases for V and 2 bases for J; bases not matched to a gene: 0. CDR3 amino acids: CASSTGGNTEAFF. The CDR3 region has the DNA TGTGCCAGTAGTACAGGGGGCAACACTGAAGCTTTCTTT.

The CDR3 here is CSLLGAGGFYNEQFF. Written as DNA, the CDR3 is TGCAGCTTACTAGGAGCGGGGGGGTTCTACAATGAGCAGTTCTTC. The chain recombines TRBV29-1 with TRBJ2-1, with 10 bases identical to TRBD2. The V and J ends lost 8 bases and 3 bases, in that order; junction bases with no gene match: 10. The germline gives CDR1 SQVTM, CDR2 ANQGSEA. The CDR3 is made up of 15 amino acids.

This chain links TRBV9 with TRBJ2-7; 7 nucleotides match TRBD2. V was clipped by 1 base and J by 0 bases; unmatched bases: 7. In germline, CDR1 is SGDLS, CDR2 YYNGEE. This CDR3 has 16 residues. Written as DNA, the CDR3 is TGTGCCAGCAGCGTATACGGGGGGTCCCTCTCCTACGAGCAGTACTTC. It translates to CASSVYGGSLSYEQYF.

The gene calls are TRBV6-5 and TRBJ1-1, with a tentative D call TRBD1 (5 bases). V was clipped by 4 bases and J by 3 bases, with 15 bases between them. The CDR3 sequence is 15 residues long. The germline CDR1 and CDR2 sequences are MNHEY and SVGAGI. The CDR3 nucleotides are TGTGCCAGCAGTTTCAGGGCGACTCGGCACACTGAAGCTTTCTTT. Its protein product is CASSFRATRHTEAFF.

The chain has TRBV28 and TRBJ1-2; possible D gene TRBD1, 6 bases. The CDR3 sequence is 17 residues long. Germline CDR1 is MDHEN and CDR2 is SYDVKM. The V gene lost 7 bases and the J gene lost 4 bases, with 25 bases spanning the gap. The CDR3, as DNA: TGTGCCAGCACTCCCCATCTAATGGGGGCGCTTAGCTATGGCTACACCTTC. It is translated as CASTPHLMGALSYGYTF.

CDR3 protein: CATRGANANTGELFF. In DNA form, the CDR3 reads TGCGCCACCCGGGGGGCTAACGCGAACACCGGGGAGCTGTTTTTT. This rearrangement joins TRBV5-1 to TRBJ2-2; D possibly corresponds to TRBD2 (7 bases). V was shortened by 9 bases and J by 0 bases, with 15 bases between the two germline ends. Germline CDR1 is SGHRS and CDR2 is YFSETQ. The CDR3 has 15 residues.

The rearrangement joins TRBV5-1 to TRBJ2-1, with TRBD2 as a possible D gene (7 bases). Trimming cost V 0 bases and J 10 bases, with 17 bases left between them. The CDR3 has 15 amino acids. From germline, CDR1 is SGHRS and CDR2 YFSETQ. The CDR3 nucleotides read TGCGCCAGCAGCTTGGACGGGGGAGGGGGTCAAGAGCAGTTCTTC. Its translation: CASSLDGGGGQEQFF.

The table lists this clone with a count of one. The CDR3 sequence is CASKSGGDEQFF. The CDR3 DNA reads TGTGCCAGCAAGTCGGGGGGCGATGAGCAGTTCTTC. The V and J genes are TRBV6-4 and TRBJ2-1; D possibly corresponds to TRBD2 (7 bases). This CDR3 is 12 amino acids long. Trimming removed 7 bases from V and 8 bases from J, with 12 bases in between. CDR1 is MRHNA and CDR2 is SNTAGT in the germline V gene.